This T cell receptor (beta chain) comes out of a study of blood T cell repertoires in COVID-19. The assay was immunoSEQ multiplex PCR, and TCRdb's table has in-frame clones only and misses some. The sample has around 270,000 clones, roughly 84% seen once; the top ten hold less than 2%. CDR3 length: 17 amino acids. Looked up from germline, CDR1 is MGHRA and CDR2 is YSYEKL. The V and J ends lost 0 bases and 4 bases respectively, with 16 bases between them. What was sequenced was peripheral blood. This clonotype was sampled from a woman in her thirties or forties who had recovered from COVID-19. V is TRBV4-1 and J is TRBJ2-1; D is undetermined. The CDR3 is CASSQDGIPLRYNEQFF. CDR3 bases: TGCGCCAGCAGCCAAGATGGTATCCCTCTCAGATACAATGAGCAGTTCTTC.